This T cell receptor (beta chain) was retrieved from a study of vaccination and CD4 T cells after COVID-19. Treatment specified: approximately 11-day PBMC culture with coronavirus spike peptide pools or control peptides (ViraFEST assay). An unexposed donor provided the CD4+ T cells, which were collected before the COVID-19 pandemic (2011-2018). The cultures had half their medium swapped for fresh IL-2 medium on days 3 and 7. Concerning this clonotype itself: Its antigen is currently unknown.

Trimming cost V 8 bases and J 3 bases, with 20 bases left between them. Germline CDR1 MNHEY, CDR2 SVGEGT. CDR3 length: 16 residues. The Oncomine TCR Beta short-read assay generated sequence data from the DNA of cultured CD4+ T cells. The source of extracted genomic DNA was cultured CD4+ T cells. A single record per CDR3 protein comes from TCRdb applying MiXCR to the PCR reads. The table has 7,500 to 10,000 distinct CDR3 sequences, under 60% seen once. The rearrangement links TRBV6-2 or TRBV6-3 to TRBJ2-1, with D perhaps matching TRBD1 (6 bases). The specimen was CD4+ T cells from blood, cultured in vitro. This TCR derives from a human donor in good health. CDR3 loop: CASAKGTPEHYNEQFF. Here the CDR3 DNA reads TGTGCCAGCGCCAAAGGGACACCTGAACACTACAATGAGCAGTTCTTC.